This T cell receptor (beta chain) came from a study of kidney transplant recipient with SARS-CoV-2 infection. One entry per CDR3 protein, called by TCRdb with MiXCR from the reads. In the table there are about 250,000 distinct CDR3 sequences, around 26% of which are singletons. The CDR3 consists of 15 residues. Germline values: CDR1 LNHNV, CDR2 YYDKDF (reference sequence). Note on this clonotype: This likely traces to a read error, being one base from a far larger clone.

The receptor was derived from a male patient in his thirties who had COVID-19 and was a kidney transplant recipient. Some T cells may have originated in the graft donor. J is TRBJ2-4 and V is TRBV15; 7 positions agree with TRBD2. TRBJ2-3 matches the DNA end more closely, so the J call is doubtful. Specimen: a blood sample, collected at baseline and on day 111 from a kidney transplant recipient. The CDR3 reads CATSSGLVVEDAQYF. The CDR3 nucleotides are TGTGCCACCAGCAGCGGACTAGTCGTTGAAGATGCGCAGTATTTT.